The 23 T cell receptor beta chains presented below share a single source sample, sequenced in a study of cytotoxic CD8 clonotypes in ibrutinib-treated CLL. The table came from immunoSEQ multiplex PCR; TCRdb's copy has only in-frame clones and leaves some out. The profile covers 160,000 or so clones, with 70% to 90% appearing a single time and 3% to 3.5% taken by the ten largest. The source material was PBMCs, sampled at disease progression, from a patient treated with ibrutinib. These receptors were taken from a human donor with chronic lymphocytic leukemia.

The V and J genes are TRBV5-6 and TRBJ1-1; D perhaps matches TRBD1 (6 bases). CDR3 size: 12 residues. V lost 3 bases to trimming and J lost 11 bases, with 14 bases between them. Germline V gene sequence: CDR1 SGHDT, CDR2 YYEEEE. The CDR3 loop reads CASSWGGGRAFF. The CDR3 bases are TGTGCCAGCAGCTGGGGAGGGGGTCGGGCTTTCTTT.

V usage is TRBV2 and J usage is TRBJ1-5, with 10 nucleotides matching TRBD1. Germline V lookup: CDR1 SNHLY, CDR2 FYNNEI. The CDR3 extends over 15 amino acids. The ends lost 8 bases at V and 6 bases at J; junction bases unmatched: 10. The CDR3 DNA sequence: TGTGCCAGCTCAGACAGGGGGCGCCAAGGTCAGCCCCAGCATTTT. Translation: CASSDRGRQGQPQHF.

The rearrangement joins TRBV7-6 to TRBJ2-4; no firm D call. The length of the CDR3 is 13 residues. Trimming took 1 base from V and 3 from J, leaving 4 bases between them. Germline V lookup: CDR1 SGHVS, CDR2 FNYEAQ. The CDR3 sequence is CASSLESKNIQYF. The CDR3 DNA sequence: TGTGCCAGCAGCTTAGAGAGCAAAAACATTCAGTACTTC. Full variable domain (outside the CDR3, taken from reference TRBV7-6 and TRBJ2-4): GAGVSQSPRYKVTKRGQDVALRCDPISGHVSLYWYRQALGQGPEFLTYFNYEAQQDKSGLPNDRFSAERPEGSISTLTIQRTEQRDSAMYRCASSLESKNIQYFGAGTRLSVL.

The genes are TRBV20-1 and TRBJ2-7; either TRBD1 or TRBD2 may fit D (5 bases each). Germline values: CDR1 DFQATT, CDR2 SNEGSKA (reference sequence). V shed 5 bases and J shed 4 bases, with 9 bases lying between them. The CDR3 loop spans 11 amino acids. In nucleotides, the CDR3 is TGCAGTGCTTGGGACGTTTACGAGCAGTACTTC. Translation gives CSAWDVYEQYF.

The chain uses TRBV2 and TRBJ1-2; 8 nucleotides align to TRBD1. CDR1 is SNHLY and CDR2 is FYNNEI in the germline V gene. The CDR3 sequence is 15 residues long. V was pared by 1 base and J by 2 bases, with 3 bases of the junction left unmatched. This CDR3 reads CASSEGQGANYGYTF. In DNA form, the CDR3 reads TGTGCCAGCAGTGAAGGGCAGGGGGCAAACTATGGCTACACCTTC.

V usage is TRBV4-1 and J usage is TRBJ1-2; 8 bases align to TRBD1. In germline, CDR1 is MGHRA, CDR2 YSYEKL. J gave up 8 bases and V 1 base, and 9 bases lay outside the gene matches. This CDR3 region has 15 residues. The CDR3 nucleotides read TGCGCCAGCAGCCAAGGGCTCGGACAGGGACACGGCTACACCTTC. Translation: CASSQGLGQGHGYTF.

The rearrangement joins TRBV5-1 to TRBJ2-1; 9 nucleotides match TRBD2. CDR3 length equals 18 residues. The germline CDR1 and CDR2 sequences are SGHRS and YFSETQ. The trim removed 0 bases at V and 7 bases at J, leaving 14 bases unmatched. CDR3 loop: CASSLAAMGGRAKNEQFF. CDR3 sequence (DNA): TGCGCCAGCAGCTTGGCCGCTATGGGCGGGAGGGCCAAGAATGAGCAGTTCTTC.

This clone was picked up a small number of times. V is TRBV30 and J is TRBJ1-1; no clear D. Germline assignment: CDR1 GTSNPN and CDR2 SVGIG (reference sequence). The CDR3 length is 13 residues. With 5 bases removed from V and 11 bases from J, the gap between germline ends came to 21 bases. DNA for the CDR3: TGTGCCTGGTATTCCCGTCGGGCGGTTCGGGCTTTCTTT. It codes for CAWYSRRAVRAFF.

The J gene is TRBJ1-1, the V gene TRBV11-2; TRBD1 matches 8 bases. This CDR3 comprises 14 residues. Germline V lookup: CDR1 SGHAT, CDR2 FQNNGV. V dropped 8 bases and J dropped 0; count of bases not matched to a gene: 5. DNA of the CDR3: TGTGCCAGCGGGACAGGTATAATGAACACTGAAGCTTTCTTT. Translating gives CASGTGIMNTEAFF.

In its sample, this clone was seen a few times. The chain joins TRBV5-1 to TRBJ1-1; weak D call: TRBD1 (5 bases). Trimming removed 3 bases at V and 0 bases at J, with 9 bases between. The germline V gene has CDR1 SGHRS and CDR2 YFSETQ. The CDR3 is 14 amino acids. In DNA, the CDR3 is TGCGCCAGCAGCTACGACAGAATGAACACTGAAGCTTTCTTT. It is translated as CASSYDRMNTEAFF.

The chain is built from TRBV29-1 and TRBJ2-1; TRBD1 matches at 7 bases. CDR1 is SQVTM, CDR2 ANQGSEA, per germline. This CDR3 region has 14 residues. The J segment lost 0 bases and the V segment lost 4 bases, leaving 3 bases of the junction unmatched. The CDR3 bases are TGCAGCGTTGCAGACAGGGTCTCCTACAATGAGCAGTTCTTC. Encoded protein: CSVADRVSYNEQFF.

The chain combines TRBV9 with TRBJ1-3; D remains ambiguous. Germline V lookup: CDR1 SGDLS, CDR2 YYNGEE. This CDR3 has 15 residues. V lost 2 bases and J lost 0, with 9 bases in between. The DNA for the CDR3 is TGTGCCAGCAGCGTTTCCCGGGACTCTGGAAACACCATATATTTT. It encodes CASSVSRDSGNTIYF.

V gene TRBV27 combines with J gene TRBJ2-7, with D maybe TRBD1 (6 bases). The CDR3 contains 14 residues. V gave up 3 bases and J gave up 4 bases, with 13 bases separating them. From germline, CDR1 is MNHEY and CDR2 SMNVEV (reference sequence). The CDR3 coding sequence is TGTGCCAGCAGTTTCGCCGGACAGACTTACGAGCAGTACTTC. Its protein product is CASSFAGQTYEQYF.

V is TRBV18 and J is TRBJ1-2; D possibly corresponds to TRBD1 (5 bases). V was shortened by 1 base and J by 5 bases, with 17 bases between the two germline ends. The CDR3 totals 16 residues. Germline V gene lookup returns CDR1 KGHSH and CDR2 LQKENI. The CDR3 region is CASSPRSSGGNYGYTF. Here the CDR3 DNA reads TGTGCCAGCTCACCACGGTCGTCCGGGGGTAATTATGGCTACACCTTC.

This clone is a singleton in its sample. V and J are TRBV6-5 and TRBJ1-4; a weak D match, TRBD1 (5 bases). There are 13 residues in the CDR3. Trimming pared 6 bases from V and 7 bases from J, leaving 12 bases between. The V gene's germline CDR1 is MNHEY and CDR2 SVGAGI. The CDR3 DNA sequence: TGTGCCAGCAGGGGGCCGCCTCCTGAAAAACTGTTTTTT. Its translation: CASRGPPPEKLFF.

The chain is built from TRBV2 and TRBJ1-2; 7 nucleotides agree with TRBD1. CDR1 is SNHLY, CDR2 FYNNEI, per germline. The CDR3 loop spans 13 amino acids. V lost 6 bases and J lost 4; bases outside the gene matches: 5. Here the CDR3 DNA reads TGTGCCAGCAGCCTCGGGACAGCCTATGGCTACACCTTC. It encodes CASSLGTAYGYTF.

This chain connects TRBV7-8 to TRBJ2-1; D is unresolved. Looked up from germline, CDR1 is SGHVS and CDR2 is FQNEAQ. This CDR3 contains 14 residues. Between the trimmed V and J ends, which lost 1 base and 6 bases, there was a span of 10 bases. The DNA of the CDR3 is TGTGCCAGCAGCTTAGAGGCTAGGAGCAATGAGCAGTTCTTC. This sequence encodes CASSLEARSNEQFF.

The gene calls are TRBV6-5 and TRBJ1-5; D gene ambiguous. V lost 2 bases and J 5 bases, leaving 13 bases between the germline ends. The CDR3 consists of 15 residues. The germline V gene has CDR1 MNHEY and CDR2 SVGAGI. The chain's CDR3 is CASSYRPSNDQPQHF. DNA for the CDR3: TGTGCCAGCAGTTACAGACCCTCAAACGATCAGCCCCAGCATTTT.

This clone was counted between two and nine times. The V and J genes are TRBV7-9 and TRBJ1-2; D might be TRBD1 (5 bases). The CDR3 covers 14 residues. Germline V gene sequence: CDR1 SEHNR, CDR2 FQNEAQ (reference sequence). V was clipped by 5 bases and J by 0 bases, with 10 bases between them. CDR3 protein: CASSVGDANYGYTF. The CDR3 region has the DNA TGTGCCAGCAGCGTGGGGGACGCTAACTATGGCTACACCTTC.

This clone occurred a few times. The chain links TRBV10-3 to TRBJ2-7; 9 bases are a match to TRBD1. V trimming: 6 bases; J trimming: 5 bases; junction bases outside the gene matches: 8. CDR1 ENHRY and CDR2 SYGVKD come from the germline V gene. The CDR3 sequence is 14 residues long. The DNA of the CDR3 is TGTGCCATCAGCCCCGGGACAGGGTGGGACGAGCAGTACTTC. Translated: CAISPGTGWDEQYF.

The chain employs TRBV6-6 and TRBJ1-4; no firm D call. This CDR3 spans 10 amino acids. The V and J ends lost 8 bases and 8 bases respectively, with 6 bases between them. Germline V gene lookup returns CDR1 MNHNY and CDR2 SVGAGI (reference sequence). DNA of the CDR3: TGTGCCAGCTTTGGGGAAAAACTGTTTTTT. It translates to CASFGEKLFF.

The J gene is TRBJ2-3, the V gene TRBV11-1; 8 nucleotides agree with TRBD1. With 2 bases clipped from V and 2 bases from J, the junction kept 15 bases outside the gene matches. Germline V gene sequence: CDR1 SGHAT, CDR2 FQDESV (reference sequence). The CDR3 sequence is 19 residues long. CDR3 coding DNA: TGTGCCAGCAGCTTACAGGGGGCGATCGGGCCCCGACCCACAGATACGCAGTATTTT. Translated, it gives CASSLQGAIGPRPTDTQYF.

This chain uses TRBV7-3 with TRBJ2-5; possibly TRBD2 for D (6 bases). Germline CDR1 reads SGHTA; CDR2 reads FQGTGA. This CDR3 spans 15 amino acids. Trimming removed 0 bases at V and 4 bases at J, with 12 bases between. The DNA of the CDR3 is TGTGCCAGCAGCTTAACGAACGGGAGAAGAGAGACCCAGTACTTC. Protein: CASSLTNGRRETQYF.